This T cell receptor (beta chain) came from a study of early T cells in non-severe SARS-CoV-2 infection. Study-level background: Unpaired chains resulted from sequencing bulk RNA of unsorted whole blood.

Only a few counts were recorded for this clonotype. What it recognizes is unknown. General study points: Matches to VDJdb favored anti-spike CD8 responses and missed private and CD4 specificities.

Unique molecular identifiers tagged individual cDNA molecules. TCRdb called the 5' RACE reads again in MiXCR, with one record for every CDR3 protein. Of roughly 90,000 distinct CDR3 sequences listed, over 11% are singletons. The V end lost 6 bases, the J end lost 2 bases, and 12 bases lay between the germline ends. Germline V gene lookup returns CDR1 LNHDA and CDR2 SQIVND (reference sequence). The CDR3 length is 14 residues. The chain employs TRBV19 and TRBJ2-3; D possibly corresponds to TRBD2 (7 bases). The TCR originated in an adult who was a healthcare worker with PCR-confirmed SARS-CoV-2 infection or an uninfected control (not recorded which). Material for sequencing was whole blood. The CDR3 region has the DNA TGTGCCAGTAGGAGGGGGGGCATCACAGATACGCAGTATTTT. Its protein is CASRRGGITDTQYF. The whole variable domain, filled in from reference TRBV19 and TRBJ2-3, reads DGGITQSPKYLFRKEGQNVTLSCEQNLNHDAMYWYRQDPGQGLRLIYYSQIVNDFQKGDIAEGYSVSREKKESFPLTVTSAQKNPTAFYLCASRRGGITDTQYFGPGTRLTVL.